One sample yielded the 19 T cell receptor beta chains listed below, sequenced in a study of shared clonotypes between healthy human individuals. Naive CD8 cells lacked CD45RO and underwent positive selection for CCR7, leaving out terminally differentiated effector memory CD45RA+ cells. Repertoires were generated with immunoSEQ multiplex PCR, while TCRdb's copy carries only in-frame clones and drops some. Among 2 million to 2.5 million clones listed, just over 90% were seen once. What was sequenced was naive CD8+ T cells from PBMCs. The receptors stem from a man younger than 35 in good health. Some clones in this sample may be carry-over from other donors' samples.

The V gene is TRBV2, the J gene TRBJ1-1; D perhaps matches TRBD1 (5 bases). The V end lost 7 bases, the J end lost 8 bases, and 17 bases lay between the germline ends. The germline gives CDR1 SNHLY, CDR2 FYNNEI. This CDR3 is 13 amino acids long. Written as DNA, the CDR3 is TGTGCCAGCACCTACAGGTGGCCTGGCGAAGCTTTCTTT. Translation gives CASTYRWPGEAFF.

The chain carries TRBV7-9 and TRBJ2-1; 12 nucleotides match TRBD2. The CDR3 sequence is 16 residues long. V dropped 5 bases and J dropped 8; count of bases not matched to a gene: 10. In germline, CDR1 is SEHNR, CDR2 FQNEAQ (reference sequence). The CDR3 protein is CASSGSLAGGPDEQFF. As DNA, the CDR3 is TGTGCCAGCAGCGGGTCACTAGCGGGAGGCCCCGATGAGCAGTTCTTC.

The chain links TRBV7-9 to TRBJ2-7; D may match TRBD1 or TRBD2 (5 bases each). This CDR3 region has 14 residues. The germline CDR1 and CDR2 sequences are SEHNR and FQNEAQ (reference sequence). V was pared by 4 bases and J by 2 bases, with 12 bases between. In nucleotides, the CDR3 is TGTGCCAGCAGCTATACGGGACCGGCCTACGAGCAGTACTTC. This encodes CASSYTGPAYEQYF.

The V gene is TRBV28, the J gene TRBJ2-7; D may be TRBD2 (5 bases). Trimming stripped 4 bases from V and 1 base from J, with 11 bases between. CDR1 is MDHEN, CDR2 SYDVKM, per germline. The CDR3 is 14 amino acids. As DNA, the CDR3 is TGTGCCAGCAGTTCCCGAGGACTTTCCTACGAGCAGTACTTC. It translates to CASSSRGLSYEQYF. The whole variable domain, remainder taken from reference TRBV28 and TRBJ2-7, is DVKVTQSSRYLVKRTGEKVFLECVQDMDHENMFWYRQDPGLGLRLIYFSYDVKMKEKGDIPEGYSVSREKKERFSLILESASTNQTSMYLCASSSRGLSYEQYFGPGTRLTVT.

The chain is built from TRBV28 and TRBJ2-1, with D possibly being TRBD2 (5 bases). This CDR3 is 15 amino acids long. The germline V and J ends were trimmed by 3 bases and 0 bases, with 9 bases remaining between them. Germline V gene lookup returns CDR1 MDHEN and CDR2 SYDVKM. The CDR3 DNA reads TGTGCCAGCAGTTTGAGGGATAGCTCCTACAATGAGCAGTTCTTC. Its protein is CASSLRDSSYNEQFF.

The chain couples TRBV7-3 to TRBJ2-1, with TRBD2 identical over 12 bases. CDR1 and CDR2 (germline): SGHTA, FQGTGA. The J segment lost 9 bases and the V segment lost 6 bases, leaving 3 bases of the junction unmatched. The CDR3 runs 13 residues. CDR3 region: CASSRLAGVEQFF. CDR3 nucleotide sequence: TGTGCCAGCAGTAGACTAGCGGGGGTTGAGCAGTTCTTC.

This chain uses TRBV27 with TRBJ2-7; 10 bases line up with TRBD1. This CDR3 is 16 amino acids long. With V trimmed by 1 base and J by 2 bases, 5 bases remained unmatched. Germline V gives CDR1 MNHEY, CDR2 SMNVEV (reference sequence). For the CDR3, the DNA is TGTGCCAGCAGTTTATGGGGGACAGGGGAGACCTACGAGCAGTACTTC. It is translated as CASSLWGTGETYEQYF.

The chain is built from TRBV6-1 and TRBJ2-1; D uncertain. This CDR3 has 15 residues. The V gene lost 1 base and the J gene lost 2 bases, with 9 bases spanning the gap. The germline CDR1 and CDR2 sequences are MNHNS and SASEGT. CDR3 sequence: CASSEDPGAYNEQFF. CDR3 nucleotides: TGTGCCAGCAGTGAAGATCCGGGCGCCTACAATGAGCAGTTCTTC.

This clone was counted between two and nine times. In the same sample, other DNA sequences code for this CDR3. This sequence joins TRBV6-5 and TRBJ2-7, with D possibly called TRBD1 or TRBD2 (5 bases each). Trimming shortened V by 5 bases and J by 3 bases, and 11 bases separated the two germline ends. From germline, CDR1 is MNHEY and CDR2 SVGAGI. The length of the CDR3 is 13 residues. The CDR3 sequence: CASSPGTGYEQYF. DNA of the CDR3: TGTGCCAGCAGTCCCGGGACGGGCTACGAGCAGTACTTC.

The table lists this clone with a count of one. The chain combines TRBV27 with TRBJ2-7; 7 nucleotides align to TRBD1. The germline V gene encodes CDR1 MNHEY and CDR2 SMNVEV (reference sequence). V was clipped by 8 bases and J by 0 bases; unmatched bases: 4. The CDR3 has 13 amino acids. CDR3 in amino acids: CASGDRVSYEQYF. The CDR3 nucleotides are TGTGCCAGCGGAGACAGGGTCTCCTACGAGCAGTACTTC.

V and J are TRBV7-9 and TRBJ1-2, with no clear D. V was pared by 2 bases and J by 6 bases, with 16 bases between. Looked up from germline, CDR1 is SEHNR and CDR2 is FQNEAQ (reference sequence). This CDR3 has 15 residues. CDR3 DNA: TGTGCCAGCAGCTTACCCTTTTCGAGGGAGGATGGCTACACCTTC. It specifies CASSLPFSREDGYTF.

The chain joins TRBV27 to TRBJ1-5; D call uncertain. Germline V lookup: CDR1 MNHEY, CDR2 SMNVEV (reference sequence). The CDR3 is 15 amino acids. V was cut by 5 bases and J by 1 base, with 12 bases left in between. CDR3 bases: TGTGCCAGCAGTCCGTTGACACCGAGCAATCAGCCCCAGCATTTT. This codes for CASSPLTPSNQPQHF.

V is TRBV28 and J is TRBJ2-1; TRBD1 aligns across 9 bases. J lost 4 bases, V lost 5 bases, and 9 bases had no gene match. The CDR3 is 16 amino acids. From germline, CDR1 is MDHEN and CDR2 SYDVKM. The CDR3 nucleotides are TGTGCCAGCAGTCCCCAAAAGGGACAGGGTTACAATGAGCAGTTCTTC. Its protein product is CASSPQKGQGYNEQFF.

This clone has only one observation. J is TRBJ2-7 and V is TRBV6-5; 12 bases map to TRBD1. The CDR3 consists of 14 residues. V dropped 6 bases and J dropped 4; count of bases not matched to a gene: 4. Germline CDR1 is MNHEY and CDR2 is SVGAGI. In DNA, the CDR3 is TGTGCCAGCAGCCTGGGACAGGGGGCTTACGAGCAGTACTTC. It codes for CASSLGQGAYEQYF.

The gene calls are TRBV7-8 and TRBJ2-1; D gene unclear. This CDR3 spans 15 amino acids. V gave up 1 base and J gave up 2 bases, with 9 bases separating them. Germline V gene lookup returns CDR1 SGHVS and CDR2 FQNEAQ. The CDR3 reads CASSLGSQTYNEQFF. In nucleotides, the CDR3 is TGTGCCAGCAGCTTAGGGTCCCAGACCTACAATGAGCAGTTCTTC.

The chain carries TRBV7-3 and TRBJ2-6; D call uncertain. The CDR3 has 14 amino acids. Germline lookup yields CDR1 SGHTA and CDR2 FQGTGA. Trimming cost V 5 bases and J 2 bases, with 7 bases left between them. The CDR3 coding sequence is TGTGCCAGCAGCACCTACCCTGGGGCCAACGTCCTGACTTTC. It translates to CASSTYPGANVLTF.

The CDR3 bases are TGTGCCAGCAGTGAAGGCCGATCGGAACAGTTCTTC. Amino acid sequence: CASSEGRSEQFF. J is TRBJ2-1 and V is TRBV25-1; D unresolved. V was pared by 2 bases and J by 13 bases, with 12 bases between. The germline CDR1 and CDR2 sequences are MGHDK and SYGVNS. This CDR3 is 12 amino acids long.

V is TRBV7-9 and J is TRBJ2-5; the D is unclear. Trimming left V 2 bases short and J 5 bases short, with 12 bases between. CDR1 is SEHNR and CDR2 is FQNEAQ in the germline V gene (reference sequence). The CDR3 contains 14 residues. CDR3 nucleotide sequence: TGTGCCAGCAGCTTAATCGGGCCCCGGGAGACCCAGTACTTC. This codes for CASSLIGPRETQYF.

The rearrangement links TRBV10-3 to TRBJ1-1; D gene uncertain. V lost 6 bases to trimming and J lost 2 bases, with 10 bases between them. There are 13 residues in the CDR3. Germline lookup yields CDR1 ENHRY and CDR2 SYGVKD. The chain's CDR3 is CAIRVTENTEAFF. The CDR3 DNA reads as TGTGCCATCAGGGTTACAGAAAACACTGAAGCTTTCTTT.